Presented here are 20 T cell receptor beta chains from one specimen sequenced in a study of T-cell reconstitution after alpha-beta-depleted transplantation in children. Using unique molecular identifiers, the investigators prepared the TCRbeta library. TCRdb used MiXCR to reprocess the PCR reads, holding one entry per CDR3 protein. The data show about a million distinct CDR3 sequences, with around 30% seen just once and roughly 31% held by the top ten. The sample in question was PBMCs, mostly from graft donor cells, obtained 360 days after TCRalphabeta/CD19-depleted stem cell transplant. These receptors all stem from a boy younger than two who had a stem cell transplant for SCID, so the T cells may come from the graft donor.

This clonotype was detected ten times or more. The V and J genes are TRBV7-8 and TRBJ2-5; 11 positions match TRBD1. Losses at the gene ends were 6 bases for V and 7 bases for J; bases not matched to a gene: 7. This CDR3 has 14 residues. Germline V gives CDR1 SGHVS, CDR2 FQNEAQ. This CDR3 reads CASSLGQGVLTQYF. The CDR3 DNA reads TGTGCCAGCAGTTTGGGACAGGGGGTTTTGACCCAGTACTTC.

The rearrangement joins TRBV4-2 to TRBJ2-1; D is possibly TRBD2 (5 bases). Germline values: CDR1 LGHNA, CDR2 YNFKEQ. Between the trimmed V and J ends, which lost 3 bases and 1 base, there was a span of 19 bases. This CDR3 is 18 amino acids long. CDR3 loop: CASSQPRTRKTSYNEQFF. DNA for the CDR3: TGTGCCAGCAGCCAGCCCAGGACTCGTAAAACTTCCTACAATGAGCAGTTCTTC.

The J gene is TRBJ2-2, the V gene TRBV6-2 or TRBV6-3; TRBD2 agrees at 13 bases. The trim removed 6 bases at V and 3 bases at J, leaving 7 bases unmatched. CDR3 length equals 17 residues. Germline V gene data show CDR1 as MNHEY and CDR2 as SVGEGT. The CDR3 bases are TGTGCCAGCAGACTAGCGGGGGGGCCTTGGTACACCGGGGAGCTGTTTTTT. The encoded protein is CASRLAGGPWYTGELFF.

The V and J genes are TRBV6-5 and TRBJ1-2; D might be TRBD1 (6 bases). The CDR3 totals 14 residues. Germline CDR1 is MNHEY and CDR2 is SVGAGI. V was trimmed by 2 bases and J by 4 bases, leaving 11 bases between them. The CDR3 nucleotides read TGTGCCAGCAGTTACGGCAGGGGCCTCTATGGCTACACCTTC. Encoded protein: CASSYGRGLYGYTF.

This chain links TRBV11-2 with TRBJ2-7; D may be TRBD1 (6 bases). This CDR3 is built from 16 residues. Germline loops: CDR1 SGHAT, CDR2 FQNNGV. V dropped 4 bases and J dropped 1 base, with 17 bases sitting between them. CDR3 sequence (DNA): TGTGCCAGCAGCTCCACCGGGCAGGGGTGGTCCTACGAGCAGTACTTC. Amino acids: CASSSTGQGWSYEQYF.

This clonotype came up a few times. The gene calls are TRBV20-1 and TRBJ2-3; possible D gene TRBD2, 6 bases. This CDR3 has 15 residues. V dropped 5 bases and J dropped 0 bases, with 15 bases sitting between them. The germline V gene encodes CDR1 DFQATT and CDR2 SNEGSKA (reference sequence). The CDR3 bases are TGCAGTGCTGACGATAGCGGTCCTAGCACAGATACGCAGTATTTT. This gives the protein CSADDSGPSTDTQYF.

The V call is TRBV3-1, the J call TRBJ2-1, with TRBD1 matching 9 bases. Unmatched junction bases numbered 9, after V lost 4 bases and J lost 2 bases. The CDR3 loop spans 17 amino acids. Germline-derived CDR1 and CDR2 are LGHDT and YNNKEL (reference sequence). Here the CDR3 reads CASSRGPGQGPYNEQFF. CDR3 DNA sequence: TGTGCCAGCAGCCGAGGACCGGGACAGGGCCCCTACAATGAGCAGTTCTTC.

The chain combines TRBV24-1 with TRBJ2-7; 8 bases map to TRBD2. The germline gives CDR1 KGHDR, CDR2 SFDVKD. V trimming: 5 bases; J trimming: 0 bases; junction bases outside the gene matches: 5. The CDR3 length is 15 residues. The CDR3 sequence is CATSGSGGRSYEQYF. CDR3 in DNA: TGTGCCACCAGTGGGAGCGGGGGCCGCTCCTACGAGCAGTACTTC.

The chain links TRBV20-1 to TRBJ2-7, with a possible D match to TRBD1 (5 bases). This CDR3 is built from 15 residues. Germline V CDR1 and CDR2: DFQATT, SNEGSKA (reference sequence). V dropped 2 bases and J dropped 5 bases, with 19 bases sitting between them. The DNA of the CDR3 is TGCAGTGCTAGAAACCCGGTGAGGCCCAGGGACGAGCAGTACTTC. Translation: CSARNPVRPRDEQYF.

The rearrangement joins TRBV20-1 to TRBJ1-5, with D maybe TRBD1 (5 bases). V was shortened by 0 bases and J by 3 bases, with 15 bases between the two germline ends. Germline values: CDR1 DFQATT, CDR2 SNEGSKA (reference sequence). The CDR3 is 16 residues long. In nucleotides, the CDR3 is TGCAGTGCTAGAGACAGGGCGGGCCTGACCAATCAGCCCCAGCATTTT. Translating it yields CSARDRAGLTNQPQHF.

This clonotype was found a few times. The chain combines TRBV4-2 with TRBJ2-1, with TRBD2 matching over 15 bases. Per germline, CDR1 LGHNA and CDR2 YNFKEQ. Trimming at V came to 3 bases and at J to 7 bases, leaving 4 bases not matched to a gene. The CDR3 is made up of 16 amino acids. CDR3 amino acids: CASSQGTSGGFNEQFF. In DNA form, the CDR3 reads TGTGCCAGCAGCCAGGGGACTAGCGGGGGGTTTAATGAGCAGTTCTTC.

The J gene is TRBJ2-7, the V gene TRBV20-1; TRBD1 aligns across 9 bases. The germline V gene has CDR1 DFQATT and CDR2 SNEGSKA (reference sequence). The CDR3 spans 15 residues. V was clipped by 5 bases and J by 6 bases; unmatched bases: 14. This CDR3 reads CSALEAGTGFSEQYF. CDR3 bases: TGCAGTGCTCTTGAGGCAGGGACAGGGTTCTCCGAGCAGTACTTC.

The chain joins TRBV12-3 or TRBV12-4 to TRBJ2-1; D uncertain. The CDR3 totals 16 residues. V was shortened by 5 bases and J by 4 bases, with 18 bases between the two germline ends. The CDR3 DNA is TGTGCCAGCAGTACCCCCGACAAACTACCTTACAATGAGCAGTTCTTC. Translation gives CASSTPDKLPYNEQFF.

The V and J genes are TRBV15 and TRBJ1-1; D unclear. Germline V gives CDR1 LNHNV, CDR2 YYDKDF (reference sequence). V lost 6 bases, J lost 1 base, and 12 bases lay in between. CDR3 length equals 14 residues. The CDR3 nucleotides read TGTGCCACCAGTGTACCGTGGGGGAACACTGAAGCTTTCTTT. It encodes CATSVPWGNTEAFF.

The rearrangement joins TRBV5-1 to TRBJ2-3; TRBD2 agrees at 9 bases. V lost 4 bases and J lost 0; bases outside the gene matches: 6. The length of the CDR3 is 16 residues. The germline V gene encodes CDR1 SGHRS and CDR2 YFSETQ. CDR3 amino acids: CASSVTSGPSTDTQYF. The CDR3 DNA is TGCGCCAGCAGCGTCACTAGCGGGCCCAGCACAGATACGCAGTATTTT.

There are a few counts of this clonotype. The V call is TRBV6-5, the J call TRBJ2-5; D gene ambiguous. V was shortened by 7 bases and J by 3 bases, with 9 bases between the two germline ends. Germline CDR1 reads MNHEY; CDR2 reads SVGAGI. The CDR3 has 12 residues. The CDR3 is CASKGPKETQYF. In nucleotides, the CDR3 is TGTGCCAGCAAAGGACCGAAAGAGACCCAGTACTTC.

This clonotype has just one count. The chain has TRBV7-3 and TRBJ2-1; 7 positions match TRBD1. The V gene's germline CDR1 is SGHTA and CDR2 FQGTGA. The CDR3 contains 16 residues. J was trimmed by 6 bases and V by 5 bases; bases with no gene match: 13. The CDR3 DNA sequence: TGTGCCAGCAGCCCCGATTCAGGGGGAAGTGGCAATGAGCAGTTCTTC. This encodes CASSPDSGGSGNEQFF.

This clonotype was detected ten times or more. At one boundary the junction diverges from the germline segment, which might be a read error. The chain links TRBV6-1 to TRBJ2-2, with D possibly being TRBD2 (6 bases). This CDR3 is built from 14 residues. CDR1 and CDR2 from the germline V gene are MNHNS and SASEGT. The CDR3 bases are TGTGGCAGCTGGGGTCAGGGAGGCACCGGGGAGCTGTTTTTT. It translates to CGSWGQGGTGELFF.

This chain uses TRBV24-1 with TRBJ2-2, with 9 bases aligning to TRBD1. After removal of 4 bases from V and 0 bases from J, the junction contained 2 bases not matched to a gene. CDR3 size: 16 residues. Per germline, CDR1 KGHDR and CDR2 SFDVKD. The CDR3 here is CATSEWTGANTGELFF. The CDR3 DNA is TGTGCCACCAGTGAGTGGACAGGGGCGAACACCGGGGAGCTGTTTTTT.

This clonotype was seen a handful of times. This sequence joins TRBV12-3 or TRBV12-4 and TRBJ2-1; tentatively, D is TRBD2 (7 bases). V gave up 5 bases and J gave up 7 bases, with 18 bases separating them. The CDR3 consists of 15 residues. In DNA, the CDR3 is TGTGCCAGCAGTATAGGGGGGACTATGCGGAATGAGCAGTTCTTC. Translating it yields CASSIGGTMRNEQFF.